A single sample gave rise to the 15 T cell receptor beta chains below, sequenced in a study of T-cell reconstitution after alpha-beta-depleted transplantation in children. The TCRbeta library was prepared with unique molecular identifiers. TCRdb used MiXCR to reprocess the PCR reads, holding one entry per CDR3 protein. This table holds 200,000 to 250,000 distinct CDR3 sequences, around 9.6% found once. The sequences come from PBMCs from the stem cell graft donor, collected from the stem cell graft. These receptors were obtained from a human donor who donated a stem cell graft to a child with acute lymphoblastic leukemia.

This clonotype occurred many times. The chain joins TRBV5-5 to TRBJ1-5, with D maybe TRBD1 (6 bases). V lost 0 bases and J 3 bases, leaving 10 bases between the germline ends. CDR3 length: 15 residues. Germline CDR1 reads SGHKS; CDR2 reads YYEKEE (reference sequence). CDR3 sequence: CASSLEDSFNQPQHF. The CDR3 nucleotides are TGTGCCAGCAGCTTGGAGGACAGCTTCAATCAGCCCCAGCATTTT.

This clonotype was observed a handful of times. The rearrangement uses TRBV5-1 and TRBJ2-7; D tentatively reads TRBD1 or TRBD2 (5 bases each). The V gene's germline CDR1 is SGHRS and CDR2 YFSETQ. Between the trimmed V and J ends, which lost 5 bases and 1 base, there was a span of 13 bases. This CDR3 contains 14 residues. The CDR3 loop is CASSHGTVSYEQYF. The CDR3 DNA is TGCGCCAGCAGTCATGGGACGGTATCCTACGAGCAGTACTTC.

This clonotype appeared many times. This chain links TRBV4-1 with TRBJ1-1; no reliable D call. The CDR3 contains 11 residues. Germline loops: CDR1 MGHRA, CDR2 YSYEKL. Trimming shortened V by 1 base and J by 5 bases, and 2 bases separated the two germline ends. The CDR3, as DNA: TGCGCCAGCAGCCAAGGGACTGAAGCTTTCTTT. Its translation is CASSQGTEAFF.

Many counts were recorded for this clonotype. The chain joins TRBV19 to TRBJ2-7; TRBD1 matches at 7 bases. This CDR3 contains 13 residues. V trimming: 9 bases; J trimming: 4 bases; junction bases outside the gene matches: 9. Germline V gene sequence: CDR1 LNHDA, CDR2 SQIVND (reference sequence). CDR3 in DNA: TGTGCCAGCGGGGCAGGGGGTAGGTACGAGCAGTACTTC. This gives the protein CASGAGGRYEQYF.

This clonotype was counted ten times or more. The rearrangement uses TRBV5-1 and TRBJ2-3; 12 positions match TRBD2. The CDR3 consists of 15 residues. V lost 4 bases, J lost 8 bases, and 8 bases stayed unmatched. CDR1 is SGHRS and CDR2 is YFSETQ in the germline V gene. The CDR3 reads CASSVSLAGGRTQYF. CDR3 nucleotide sequence: TGCGCCAGCAGCGTATCCCTAGCGGGGGGGCGTACGCAGTATTTT.

This sequence joins TRBV6-5 and TRBJ1-2; D unresolved. The CDR3 has 18 amino acids. The germline V and J ends were trimmed by 0 bases and 0 bases, with 17 bases remaining between them. Germline V CDR1 and CDR2: MNHEY, SVGAGI. CDR3 sequence (DNA): TGTGCCAGCAGTTACTCGATATCTCCTCGGGGTACTAACTATGGCTACACCTTC. It specifies CASSYSISPRGTNYGYTF.

The J gene is TRBJ1-1, the V gene TRBV12-3 or TRBV12-4; no definite D call. Trimming took off 6 bases at V and 0 bases at J, with 11 bases between the two ends. This CDR3 contains 14 residues. The CDR3 DNA sequence: TGTGCCAGCAGGCGATCGGTAGTGAACACTGAAGCTTTCTTT. This sequence encodes CASRRSVVNTEAFF.

This clonotype was recorded at least ten times. The genes are TRBV25-1 and TRBJ2-3; 10 nucleotides align to TRBD2. The CDR3 covers 17 residues. Germline CDR1 is MGHDK and CDR2 is SYGVNS. V was clipped by 6 bases and J by 5 bases; unmatched bases: 14. Written as DNA, the CDR3 is TGTGCCAGCAGAGACTCTTCGAGCGGGGGGGCCAAAGATACGCAGTATTTT. It translates to CASRDSSSGGAKDTQYF.

This chain connects TRBV4-3 to TRBJ2-7; a weak D match, TRBD2 (6 bases). The CDR3 is 17 residues long. The germline CDR1 and CDR2 sequences are LGHNA and YSLEER. Trimming cost V 0 bases and J 2 bases, with 17 bases left between them. The CDR3 coding sequence is TGCGCCAGCAGCCAAGATCCTGGGGGGTCGGTCGCCTACGAGCAGTACTTC. This gives the protein CASSQDPGGSVAYEQYF.

This clonotype was picked up many times. V gene TRBV7-2 combines with J gene TRBJ2-3, with 7 bases aligning to TRBD1. The germline V gene has CDR1 SGHTA and CDR2 FQGNSA. This CDR3 region has 14 residues. V was clipped by 2 bases and J by 1 base; unmatched bases: 0. CDR3 region: CASSLQGGTDTQYF. CDR3 nucleotides: TGTGCCAGCAGCTTACAGGGGGGCACAGATACGCAGTATTTT.

This clonotype has a count of ten or more. The genes are TRBV29-1 and TRBJ2-6; possible D gene TRBD2, 6 bases. Germline V gene sequence: CDR1 SQVTM, CDR2 ANQGSEA. V was pared by 4 bases and J by 1 base, with 8 bases between. This CDR3 is built from 14 residues. This chain's CDR3 is CSVGRGSGANVLTF. CDR3 bases: TGCAGCGTTGGGCGGGGTTCTGGGGCCAACGTCCTGACTTTC.

A few counts support this clonotype. The chain uses TRBV10-3 and TRBJ2-7; 8 positions match TRBD1. Germline lookup yields CDR1 ENHRY and CDR2 SYGVKD. The CDR3 runs to 14 residues. V lost 5 bases, J lost 3 bases, and 6 bases stayed unmatched. The CDR3 is CAISTGTGFYEQYF. In DNA, the CDR3 is TGTGCCATCAGTACCGGGACAGGCTTCTACGAGCAGTACTTC.

This clonotype was counted many times. This chain links TRBV2 with TRBJ2-3, with D perhaps TRBD1 (5 bases). The CDR3 has 14 amino acids. Between the trimmed V and J ends, which lost 4 bases and 4 bases, there was a span of 12 bases. Germline V gene lookup returns CDR1 SNHLY and CDR2 FYNNEI. CDR3 sequence reads: CASSGQGFSDTQYF. The DNA for the CDR3 is TGTGCCAGCAGTGGGCAGGGTTTCTCAGATACGCAGTATTTT.

This clonotype appeared many times. The V gene is TRBV9, the J gene TRBJ2-1; 8 nucleotides agree with TRBD2. V was pared by 0 bases and J by 4 bases, with 6 bases of the junction left unmatched. The CDR3 totals 16 residues. Germline loops: CDR1 SGDLS, CDR2 YYNGEE. DNA of the CDR3: TGTGCCAGCAGCGTAGCTAGCGGGCCCAGTTACAATGAGCAGTTCTTC. Its translation: CASSVASGPSYNEQFF.

Points on this clonotype: Germline is not matched at one junction end, which may reflect a read error. In nucleotides, the CDR3 is TGTGCCAGCTCCCCACGACAGGGGGCCGAGACTGAAGCTTTCTTT. Translated: CASSPRQGAETEAFF. This rearrangement joins TRBV18 to TRBJ1-1; 10 nucleotides match TRBD1. Germline V gene sequence: CDR1 KGHSH, CDR2 LQKENI. The CDR3 loop spans 15 amino acids. The full variable domain, rest sourced from reference TRBV18 and TRBJ1-1, is NAGVMQNPRHLVRRRGQEARLRCSPMKGHSHVYWYRQLPEEGLKFMVYLQKENIIDESGMPKERFSAEFPKEGPSILRIQQVVRGDSAAYFCASSPRQGAETEAFFGQGTRLTVV.